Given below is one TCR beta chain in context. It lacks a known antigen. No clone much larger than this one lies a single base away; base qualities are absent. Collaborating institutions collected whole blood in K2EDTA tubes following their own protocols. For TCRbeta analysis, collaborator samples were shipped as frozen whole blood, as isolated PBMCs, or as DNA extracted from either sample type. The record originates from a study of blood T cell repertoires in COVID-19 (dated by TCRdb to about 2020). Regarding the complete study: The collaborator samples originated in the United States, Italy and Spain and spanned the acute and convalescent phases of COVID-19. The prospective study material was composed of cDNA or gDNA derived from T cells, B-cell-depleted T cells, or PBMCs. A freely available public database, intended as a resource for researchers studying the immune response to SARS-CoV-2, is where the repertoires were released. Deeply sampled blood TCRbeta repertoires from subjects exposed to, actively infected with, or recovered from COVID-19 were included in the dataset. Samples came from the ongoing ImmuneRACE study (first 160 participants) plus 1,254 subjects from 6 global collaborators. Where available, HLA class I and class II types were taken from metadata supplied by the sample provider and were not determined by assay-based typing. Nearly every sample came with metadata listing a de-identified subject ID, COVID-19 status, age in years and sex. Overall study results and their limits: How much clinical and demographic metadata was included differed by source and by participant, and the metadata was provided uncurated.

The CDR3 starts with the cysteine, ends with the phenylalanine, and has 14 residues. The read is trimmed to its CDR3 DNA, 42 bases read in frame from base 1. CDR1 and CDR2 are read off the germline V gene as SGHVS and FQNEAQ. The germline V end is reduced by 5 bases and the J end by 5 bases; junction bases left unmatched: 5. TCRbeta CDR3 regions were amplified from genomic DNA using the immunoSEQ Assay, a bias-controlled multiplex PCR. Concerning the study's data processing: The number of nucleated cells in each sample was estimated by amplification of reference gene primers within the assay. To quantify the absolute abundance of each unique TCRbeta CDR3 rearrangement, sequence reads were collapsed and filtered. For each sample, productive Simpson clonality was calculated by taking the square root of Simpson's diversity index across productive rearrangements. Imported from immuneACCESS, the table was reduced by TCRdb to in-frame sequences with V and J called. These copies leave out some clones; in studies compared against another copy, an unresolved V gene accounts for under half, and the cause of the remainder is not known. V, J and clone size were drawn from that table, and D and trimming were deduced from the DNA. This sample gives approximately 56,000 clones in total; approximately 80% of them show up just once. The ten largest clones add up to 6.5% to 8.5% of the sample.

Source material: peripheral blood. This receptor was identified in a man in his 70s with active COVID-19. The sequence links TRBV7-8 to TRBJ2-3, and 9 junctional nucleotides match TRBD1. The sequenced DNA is TGTGCCAGCAGCCGCACAGGGGGCGTAGATACGCAGTATTTT. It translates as CASSRTGGVDTQYF.